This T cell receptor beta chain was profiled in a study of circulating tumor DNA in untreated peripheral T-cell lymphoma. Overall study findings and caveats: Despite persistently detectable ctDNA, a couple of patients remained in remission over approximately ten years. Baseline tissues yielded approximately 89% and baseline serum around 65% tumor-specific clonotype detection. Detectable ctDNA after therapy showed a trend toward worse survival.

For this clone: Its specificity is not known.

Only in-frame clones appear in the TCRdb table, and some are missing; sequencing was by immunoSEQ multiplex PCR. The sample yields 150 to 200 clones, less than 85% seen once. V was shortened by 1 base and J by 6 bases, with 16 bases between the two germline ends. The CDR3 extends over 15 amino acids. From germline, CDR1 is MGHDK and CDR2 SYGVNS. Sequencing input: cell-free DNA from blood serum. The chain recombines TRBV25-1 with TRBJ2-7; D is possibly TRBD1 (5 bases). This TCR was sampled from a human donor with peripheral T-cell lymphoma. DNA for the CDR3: TGTGCCAGCAGTGAATCCAGGGAAGCTAGTGTCGAGCAGTACTTC. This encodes CASSESREASVEQYF.